This T cell receptor (beta chain) was found in a study of T cells after yellow fever vaccination. Study context: Preparation of the low-cell-number fractions used SMART-Seq v4 Ultra Low Input. Broader study findings: At around 95% for CD4 and approximately 89% for CD8, most primary-vaccination clones showed up again after the booster. Among all clonotypes, a small share was observed in both CD4 and CD8 compartments.

TCRdb processed the 5' RACE reads anew with MiXCR; each CDR3 protein has one entry. The sample includes fewer than 350,000 distinct CDR3 sequences, over 3.5% of them seen just once. This clonotype came up a few times. Its antigen is not identified. J was trimmed by 5 bases and V by 5 bases; bases with no gene match: 14. This CDR3 has 17 amino acids. The germline V gene encodes CDR1 SGHTA and CDR2 FQGNSA. This TCR came from a man aged 18 to 29 who received the YFV17D yellow fever vaccine. The sequencing here drew on PBMCs, taken 15 days after the yellow fever booster vaccination. The V gene is TRBV7-2, the J gene TRBJ2-5, with TRBD2 matching 10 bases. The CDR3 DNA follows: TGTGCCAGCAGCCGTAGAACTAGCGGGGCTTTGGGGGAGACCCAGTACTTC. Its protein is CASSRRTSGALGETQYF.